This T cell receptor (beta chain) was captured by sequencing in a study of blood T cell repertoires in COVID-19. Study-wide background: Samples came from the United States, Italy and Spain, spanning acute and convalescent COVID-19.

Clones were read by immunoSEQ multiplex PCR, and TCRdb kept only the in-frame ones, dropping some. This sample yields a few hundred thousand clones, of which approximately 88% are seen a single time; around 3% belongs to the top ten. Germline CDR1 and CDR2: LNHDA and SQIVND (reference sequence). V was clipped by 6 bases and J by 3 bases, with 9 bases between them. The CDR3 contains 13 residues. Recruited during active infection, patients (from Seattle) were subsequently followed longitudinally. This TCR was recovered from a woman aged 30 to 39 with COVID-19, enrolled during active disease. The source material was peripheral blood. This chain links TRBV19 with TRBJ1-5, with D possibly being TRBD1 (5 bases). CDR3 in DNA: TGTGCCAGTAGCGGGGGAATCAATCAGCCCCAGCATTTT. Translation gives CASSGGINQPQHF.